This T cell receptor beta chain came from a study of early T cells in non-severe SARS-CoV-2 infection. This CDR3 contains 15 residues. The V gene end was trimmed by 3 bases and the J gene end by 6 bases; junction bases not matched to a gene: 4. Germline V lookup: CDR1 SGHTA, CDR2 FQGNSA. This clonotype was recorded a few times. Each CDR3 protein gets one entry after TCRdb re-called the 5' RACE reads with MiXCR. The table shows roughly 110,000 distinct CDR3 sequences, with approximately 12% occurring only once. The receptor comes from an adult who was a healthcare worker with PCR-confirmed SARS-CoV-2 infection or an uninfected control (not recorded which). Sequenced sample: whole blood. The gene calls are TRBV7-2 and TRBJ2-4; 11 positions match TRBD1. CDR3 loop: CASSFRTGGANIQYF. In DNA, the CDR3 is TGTGCCAGCAGCTTCCGGACAGGGGGCGCAAACATTCAGTACTTC.